This T cell receptor beta chain was identified during a study of blood T cell repertoires in COVID-19. The authors' processing: For nucleated cells, counts were estimated from reference gene primer amplification. Only in-frame clones appear in the TCRdb table, and some are missing; sequencing was by immunoSEQ multiplex PCR. V and J calls and clone size follow that table, whereas D and trimming were derived from the DNA. The sample carries around 51,000 clones, 65% to 90% recorded once. Germline lookup yields CDR1 SNHLY and CDR2 FYNNEI. The ends were cut back, 6 bases at V and 6 bases at J, with 11 bases in the middle. The CDR3 loop spans 13 amino acids.

The clonotype comes from an elderly woman with acute or convalescent COVID-19. Source material: peripheral blood. This chain uses TRBV2 with TRBJ1-4; D not resolved. As DNA, the CDR3 is TGTGCCAGCAGGGGCGAACAATATGAAAAACTGTTTTTT. It encodes CASRGEQYEKLFF.